This T cell receptor (beta chain) was sequenced during a study of blood T cell repertoires in COVID-19. The data were produced by immunoSEQ multiplex PCR, yet TCRdb's version contains in-frame clones alone and is incomplete. The sample consists of 190,000 or so clones, around nine tenths of them appearing once. From germline, CDR1 is MGHRA and CDR2 YSYEKL. The ends lost 0 bases at V and 3 bases at J; junction bases unmatched: 4. This CDR3 contains 16 residues. The chain uses TRBV4-1 and TRBJ1-2, with 10 bases lining up with TRBD1. This receptor was obtained from a man aged 40-49 years with active or convalescent COVID-19. The sample comprised peripheral blood. In DNA, the CDR3 is TGCGCCAGCAGCCAAGACCCCGGGACAGGGGACTATGGCTACACCTTC. Amino acids: CASSQDPGTGDYGYTF.